This TCR beta chain came from a study of blood T cell repertoires in COVID-19. About the study: Researchers got acute and convalescent COVID-19 samples from the United States, Italy and Spain. PBMCs, B-cell-depleted T cells, or T cells were the source of the cDNA or gDNA that made up the material.

Original methodology: Reference gene primer amplification gave estimated nucleated cell counts. TCRdb keeps only in-frame clones here, not all; method: immunoSEQ multiplex PCR. V and J calls and clone size are given by that table; D and trimming were obtained from the DNA. The table lists a few hundred thousand clones, more than 75% of them singletons. The TCR was taken from a woman between 45 and 60 years old with acute or convalescent COVID-19. The sequenced sample was peripheral blood.

The CDR3 loop reads CASSLGRREEWSEQFF. The CDR3 DNA reads as TGTGCCAGCAGCTTGGGCCGGCGGGAGGAGTGGAGTGAGCAGTTCTTC. The chain carries TRBV11-3 and TRBJ2-1, with 8 nucleotides matching TRBD2. The CDR3 extends over 16 amino acids. V gave up 3 bases and J gave up 9 bases; unmatched junction bases: 13. The germline V gene has CDR1 SGHNT and CDR2 YENEEA. Supplemented by reference TRBV11-3 and TRBJ2-1, the full variable domain reads EAGVVQSPRYKIIEKKQPVAFWCNPISGHNTLYWYLQNLGQGPELLIRYENEEAVDDSQLPKDRFSAERLKGVDSTLKIQPAELGDSAVYLCASSLGRREEWSEQFFGPGTRLTVL.